The rows below give T cell receptor beta chains drawn from one sample of a study of graft-versus-host responses after intestinal transplantation. Only in-frame clones appear in the TCRdb table, and some are missing; sequencing was by immunoSEQ multiplex PCR. The sample has tens of thousands of clones, 90% to 95% seen once. Their target antigens are unknown. Here the sequenced sample was unstimulated CD4+ T cells sorted from spleen or lymph node cells, taken before transplant. The receptors come from a human donor who was the organ donor for an intestinal transplant. Each CDR3 is given with its conserved first and last residue. A D gene is named only where the DNA matches it firmly. Clone size is given for some rows only: seen once, a few or many times, or a class if the clone is expanded.

>TRBV11-1|NA|TRBJ2-1|NA
TGTGCCAGCAGCCCCGGCCGAAGCTCCTACAATGAGCAGTTCTTC
CASSPGRSSYNEQFF
>TRBV6-5|NA|TRBJ2-7|NA
TGTGCCAGCAGTTACTCGAGTGTAGCGTACGAGCAGTACTTC
CASSYSSVAYEQYF
>TRBV9|NA|TRBJ2-3|NA
TGTGCCAGCAGCGTAGGTGGCACAGATACGCAGTATTTT
CASSVGGTDTQYF
>TRBV7-9|NA|TRBJ1-1|NA
TGTGCCAGCAGCGTAAACAGGGCGTCCACCGAAGCTTTCTTT
CASSVNRASTEAFF
>TRBV5-4|NA|TRBJ2-5|TRBD2
TGTGCCAGCAGCTTGTTAGCGGGGGAGGCCCAGTACTTC
CASSLLAGEAQYF
>TRBV6-6|NA|TRBJ1-4|NA
TGTGCCAGCAGTTACTCGATGCCCCATGAAAAACTGTTTTTT
CASSYSMPHEKLFF
>TRBV11-2|NA|TRBJ1-3|TRBD1
TGTGCCAGCAGCTTAGCCCCAGGGGGCTCTGGAAACACCATATATTTT
CASSLAPGGSGNTIYF
>TRBV5-6|NA|TRBJ2-5|NA
TGTGCCAGCAGCTTGGGACAGAGGTACCAAGAGACCCAGTACTTC
CASSLGQRYQETQYF
>TRBV18|NA|TRBJ2-7|TRBD1
TGTGCCAGCTCAATGGGACAGGCAACCTACGAGCAGTACTTC
CASSMGQATYEQYF
>TRBV6-1|NA|TRBJ2-5|TRBD1
TGTGCCAGCAGTGGCCCCTTACAGGGGGCGCAAGAGACCCAGTACTTC
CASSGPLQGAQETQYF
>TRBV7-2|NA|TRBJ1-5|TRBD1
TGTGCCAGCAGCTTAGCGGGGACAGGGGGCAATCAGCCCCAGCATTTT
CASSLAGTGGNQPQHF
>TRBV5-1|NA|TRBJ1-2|NA
TGCGCCAGCAGCTACTGGTATAACTATGGCTACACCTTC
CASSYWYNYGYTF
>TRBV27|NA|TRBJ2-1|NA
TGTGCCAGCAGTCGTCCGGGACTGGGCTCCTACAATGAGCAGTTCTTC
CASSRPGLGSYNEQFF
>TRBV4-2|NA|TRBJ2-3|NA
TGTGCCAGCAGCCAAGAACTTCTCGGGGTAGGGACAGATACGCAGTATTTT
CASSQELLGVGTDTQYF
>TRBV10-3|NA|TRBJ2-3|NA
TGTGCCACCTCATCCTTATCGACAGATACGCAGTATTTT
CATSSLSTDTQYF
>TRBV30|NA|TRBJ1-6|NA
TGTGCCTGGAGTGCCAGCCGGACGGGTAATTCACCCCTCCACTTT
CAWSASRTGNSPLHF
>TRBV11-2|once|TRBJ2-7|NA
TGTGCCAGCAGCTTAGTAGCGCCCTCCTACGAGCAGTACTTC
CASSLVAPSYEQYF
>TRBV7-2|NA|TRBJ2-3|NA
TGTGCCAGCAGCTTAGCGGGGGTAGATACGCAGTATTTT
CASSLAGVDTQYF
>TRBV6-7|NA|TRBJ2-7|TRBD2
TGTGCCAGCGAGGAAGACGCGGGGGGCTCCTACGAGCAGTACTTC
CASEEDAGGSYEQYF
>TRBV19|NA|TRBJ2-2|NA
TGTGCCAGTAGTATGAGCCAGGGGAACACCGGGGAGCTGTTTTTT
CASSMSQGNTGELFF
>TRBV6-6|NA|TRBJ2-5|NA
TGTGCCACCAACAGGGCCGCCCCACAAGAGACCCAGTACTTC
CATNRAAPQETQYF
>TRBV5-4|NA|TRBJ1-1|TRBD1
TGTGCCAGCAGCCGACGGGACAGGATGAACACTGAAGCTTTCTTT
CASSRRDRMNTEAFF
>TRBV10-3|NA|TRBJ2-7|NA
TGTGCCATCAGTGAGTCAACAGGGTTCTACGAGCAGTACTTC
CAISESTGFYEQYF
>TRBV9|once|TRBJ2-2|NA
TGTGCCAGCAGCGAAAGAGGTCCGGGGGCTAGTACCGGGGAGCTGTTTTTT
CASSERGPGASTGELFF
>TRBV5-4|NA|TRBJ1-1|NA
TGTGCCAGCAGAGACTTGAACACTGAAGCTTTCTTT
CASRDLNTEAFF